The rows below give T cell receptor beta chains drawn from one sample of a study of somatic mutations in cytotoxic T cells in rheumatoid arthritis. Method: immunoSEQ multiplex PCR; TCRdb's copy keeps in-frame clones and lacks some. The repertoire consists of roughly 10,000 clones, with about 89% occurring once and the leading ten covering less than 1.1%. The sequencing input was CD4+ T cells sorted from blood. These receptor sequences come from a woman aged 18-29 years with rheumatoid arthritis. CDR3s include the opening cysteine and the closing phenylalanine or tryptophan. D genes are given only for firm matches. Size values are once, few and many counts, or a class for expanded clones, and some rows have none.

TRBV30	NA	NA	TRBJ2-7	CAWSVKRDSEQYF	TGTGCCTGGAGTGTAAAGAGGGACTCCGAGCAGTACTTC
TRBV28	NA	TRBD1	TRBJ2-1	CASSGNRGLTYNEQFF	TGTGCCAGCAGCGGTAACAGGGGGCTAACGTACAATGAGCAGTTCTTC
TRBV11-2	NA	NA	TRBJ2-7	CASSADELGVRSSYEQYF	TGTGCCAGCAGCGCCGACGAGCTAGGGGTCAGAAGCTCCTACGAGCAGTACTTC
TRBV28	NA	TRBD2	TRBJ2-7	CASSSQGLVRAYEQYF	TGTGCCAGCAGTTCCCAGGGACTAGTACGGGCCTACGAGCAGTACTTC
TRBV11-3	NA	TRBD1	TRBJ1-5	CASSLGQGYQPQHF	TGTGCCAGCAGCTTAGGACAGGGTTATCAGCCCCAGCATTTT
TRBV6-6	few	TRBD1	TRBJ2-7	CASSYSIGTGRNEQYF	TGTGCCAGCAGTTACTCGATCGGGACAGGGCGAAACGAGCAGTACTTC
TRBV19	NA	NA	TRBJ2-1	CASSAGLGGEQFF	TGTGCCAGTAGTGCCGGCTTAGGGGGTGAGCAGTTCTTC
TRBV4-3	NA	TRBD2	TRBJ2-2	CASRDRTGTSGLDTGELFF	TGCGCCAGCAGGGACAGAACCGGGACTAGCGGCTTGGACACCGGGGAGCTGTTTTTT
TRBV30	few	TRBD1	TRBJ2-7	CAWSRGPNYEQYF	TGTGCCTGGAGCAGGGGGCCCAATTACGAGCAGTACTTC
TRBV5-1	few	TRBD2	TRBJ2-5	CASSGRVGRGQETQYF	TGCGCCAGCAGCGGTCGGGTCGGGAGGGGTCAAGAGACCCAGTACTTC
TRBV28	NA	TRBD1	TRBJ1-2	CASRSGTGYGYTF	TGTGCCAGCAGATCCGGGACAGGCTATGGCTACACCTTC
TRBV29-1	NA	NA	TRBJ2-1	CSASSGGITYNEQFF	TGCAGCGCCTCCAGCGGCGGGATTACCTACAATGAGCAGTTCTTC
TRBV4-2	NA	TRBD1	TRBJ2-7	CASSQDPAGGPYEQYF	TGTGCCAGCAGCCAAGATCCGGCAGGGGGCCCATACGAGCAGTACTTC
TRBV7-2	NA	NA	TRBJ1-2	CASSTSPGFGYTF	TGTGCCAGCAGCACAAGTCCAGGGTTTGGCTACACCTTC
TRBV2	NA	TRBD2	TRBJ2-2	CASSARAGGTGELFF	TGTGCCAGCAGTGCCAGGGCGGGAGGAACCGGGGAGCTGTTTTTT
TRBV2	NA	NA	TRBJ2-6	CASTSSGVGANVLTF	TGTGCCAGCACCAGCTCAGGGGTGGGGGCCAACGTCCTGACTTTC
TRBV2	NA	TRBD2	TRBJ2-1	CASKRGDIGYNEQFF	TGTGCCAGCAAGCGGGGGGACATTGGGTACAATGAGCAGTTCTTC
TRBV4-1	NA	NA	TRBJ1-2	CASSQGAGAYGYTF	TGCGCCAGCAGCCAAGGTGCAGGGGCTTATGGCTACACCTTC
TRBV7-2	once	NA	TRBJ1-2	CASSLDRDKGGYTF	TGTGCCAGCAGCCTAGACCGGGACAAGGGAGGCTACACCTTC
TRBV28	NA	TRBD1	TRBJ1-6	CASSPGGRESPLHF	TGTGCCAGCAGTCCAGGGGGAAGGGAGTCACCCCTCCACTTT
TRBV28	NA	NA	TRBJ1-2	CASRRGGGLFYGYTF	TGTGCCAGCAGAAGAGGGGGAGGGTTATTCTATGGCTACACCTTC
TRBV19	NA	NA	TRBJ1-2	CASSIEEAGNGYTF	TGTGCCAGTAGTATAGAAGAGGCAGGGAATGGCTACACCTTC
TRBV5-6	NA	TRBD2	TRBJ2-7	CASSLVGLAGAEQYF	TGTGCCAGCAGCTTGGTGGGACTAGCGGGAGCCGAGCAGTACTTC
TRBV4-3	NA	TRBD2	TRBJ2-1	CASSQDVSRGRGGNEQFF	TGCGCCAGCAGCCAAGATGTTAGTAGGGGCCGCGGGGGCAATGAGCAGTTCTTC
TRBV5-8	NA	TRBD2	TRBJ2-5	CASSRGLAGGQETQYF	TGTGCCAGCAGCCGGGGACTAGCGGGGGGGCAAGAGACCCAGTACTTC
TRBV28	few	NA	TRBJ2-7	CASSPHLGQAPYEQYF	TGTGCCAGCAGTCCCCATTTGGGGCAGGCCCCCTACGAGCAGTACTTC
TRBV27	NA	TRBD2	TRBJ2-1	CASSSRTSGDNEQFF	TGTGCCAGCAGTTCCCGGACTAGCGGGGACAATGAGCAGTTCTTC
TRBV6-5	NA	NA	TRBJ1-1	CASTPGGGTEAFF	TGTGCCAGCACTCCGGGGGGGGGAACTGAAGCTTTCTTT
TRBV5-1	NA	TRBD2	TRBJ2-1	CASSTRGGYNEQFF	TGCGCCAGCAGCACGCGGGGGGGGTACAATGAGCAGTTCTTC
TRBV6-4	NA	NA	TRBJ1-1	CASSEQGNTEAFF	TGTGCCAGCAGTGAACAGGGGAACACTGAAGCTTTCTTT
TRBV29-1	NA	NA	TRBJ1-2	CSSSPGFYGYTF	TGCAGCTCCTCCCCCGGTTTCTATGGCTACACCTTC
TRBV2	NA	NA	TRBJ2-5	CASRGGVGWETQYF	TGTGCCAGCAGGGGGGGTGTAGGGTGGGAGACCCAGTACTTC
TRBV11-2	NA	NA	TRBJ1-1	CATAWGGIRVNTEAFF	TGTGCCACCGCCTGGGGGGGAATTAGGGTGAACACTGAAGCTTTCTTT
TRBV28	NA	TRBD1	TRBJ2-7	CASSFFDRGEQYF	TGTGCCAGCAGTTTCTTCGACAGGGGAGAGCAGTACTTC
TRBV7-2	NA	TRBD1	TRBJ1-6	CASSLSVTGVFDSPLHF	TGTGCCAGCAGCTTATCTGTGACAGGGGTTTTTGATTCACCCCTCCACTTT
TRBV6-5	once	NA	TRBJ2-6	CASRRDISGANVLTF	TGTGCCAGCAGAAGGGACATCTCTGGGGCCAACGTCCTGACTTTC
TRBV6-1	NA	NA	TRBJ1-5	CASSEAWGGQPQHF	TGTGCCAGCAGTGAAGCATGGGGCGGTCAGCCCCAGCATTTT
TRBV29-1	NA	NA	TRBJ2-5	CSVLKNREETQYF	TGCAGCGTCCTTAAAAACAGGGAAGAGACCCAGTACTTC
TRBV28	NA	NA	TRBJ2-7	CASKAGSLREQYF	TGTGCCAGCAAGGCAGGGTCTCTACGCGAGCAGTACTTC
TRBV10-3	NA	NA	TRBJ1-4	CAIRGGPTEEKLFF	TGTGCCATCAGGGGGGGGCCAACGGAGGAAAAACTGTTTTTT
TRBV13	NA	NA	TRBJ2-4	CASSSSEPGAKNIQYF	TGTGCCAGCAGCTCATCCGAGCCGGGAGCCAAAAACATTCAGTACTTC
TRBV6-4	NA	NA	TRBJ1-2	CASSPAGGDYGYTF	TGTGCCAGCAGTCCCGCCGGGGGGGACTATGGCTACACCTTC
TRBV2	NA	NA	TRBJ2-3	CASSEQGTDTQYF	TGTGCCAGCAGTGAGCAGGGAACAGATACGCAGTATTTT
TRBV6-6	NA	NA	TRBJ1-1	CASSYDRPTEAFF	TGTGCCAGCAGTTATGACAGACCCACTGAAGCTTTCTTT
TRBV2	NA	NA	TRBJ2-7	CASSARTANYEQYF	TGTGCCAGCAGTGCCCGGACAGCCAACTACGAGCAGTACTTC
TRBV7-6	NA	TRBD1	TRBJ2-5	CASTINPPGQGETQYF	TGTGCCAGCACCATCAATCCACCGGGACAGGGAGAGACCCAGTACTTC
TRBV7-9	NA	TRBD2	TRBJ2-2	CASSPSGPRGTGELFF	TGTGCCAGCAGCCCTAGCGGCCCGCGGGGCACCGGGGAGCTGTTTTTT
TRBV7-8	NA	TRBD1	TRBJ1-6	CASSFPGQGANSPLHF	TGTGCCAGCAGCTTCCCGGGACAGGGGGCCAATTCACCCCTCCACTTT
TRBV7-6	NA	NA	TRBJ1-1	CASSLNGHLNTEAFF	TGTGCCAGCAGCTTAAACGGACATCTGAACACTGAAGCTTTCTTT
TRBV2	NA	TRBD2	TRBJ2-7	CASSRAWGRSGGAHEQYF	TGTGCCAGCAGTCGCGCATGGGGCCGGAGCGGGGGGGCCCACGAGCAGTACTTC
TRBV5-1	NA	NA	TRBJ1-3	CASSSQGAGNTIYF	TGCGCCAGCAGCTCACAGGGCGCCGGAAACACCATATATTTT
TRBV5-1	NA	NA	TRBJ2-5	CASSLHGGEETQYF	TGCGCCAGCAGCCTACATGGGGGCGAGGAGACCCAGTACTTC
TRBV5-1	once	NA	TRBJ1-1	CASSFGGGAGTEAFF	TGCGCCAGCAGCTTTGGAGGGGGGGCCGGGACTGAAGCTTTCTTT
TRBV6-5	NA	NA	TRBJ2-7	CASSYSPQGPGEQYF	TGTGCCAGCAGTTACTCCCCCCAGGGGCCAGGAGAGCAGTACTTC
TRBV4-3	NA	NA	TRBJ1-5	CASSQDPIGGGFLSNQPQHF	TGCGCCAGCAGCCAAGACCCCATCGGCGGGGGGTTCCTTAGCAATCAGCCCCAGCATTTT
TRBV6-9	NA	NA	TRBJ2-7	CASMRTKIYEQYF	TGTGCCAGCATGAGGACAAAGATCTACGAGCAGTACTTC
TRBV10-1	NA	NA	TRBJ2-7	CASSEIGEQYF	TGCGCCAGCAGTGAGATCGGCGAGCAGTACTTC
TRBV2	NA	NA	TRBJ2-3	CASSGGFHTQYF	TGTGCCAGCAGCGGAGGGTTTCATACGCAGTATTTT
TRBV5-6	NA	NA	TRBJ1-4	CASNLRGSSNEKLFF	TGTGCCAGCAACTTGAGGGGTTCCTCTAATGAAAAACTGTTTTTT